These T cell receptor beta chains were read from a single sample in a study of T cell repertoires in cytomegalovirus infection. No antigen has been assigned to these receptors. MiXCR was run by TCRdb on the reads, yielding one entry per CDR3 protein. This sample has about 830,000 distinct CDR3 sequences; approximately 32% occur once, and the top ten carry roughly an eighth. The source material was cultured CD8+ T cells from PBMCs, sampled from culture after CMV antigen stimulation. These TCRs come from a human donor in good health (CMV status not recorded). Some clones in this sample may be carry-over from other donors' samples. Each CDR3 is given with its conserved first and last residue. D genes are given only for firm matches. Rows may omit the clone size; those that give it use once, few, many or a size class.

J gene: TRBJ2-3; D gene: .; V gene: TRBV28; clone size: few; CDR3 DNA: TGTGCCAGCAGTTCGGACTCAGCTAGCACAGATACGCAGTATTTT; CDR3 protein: CASSSDSASTDTQYF
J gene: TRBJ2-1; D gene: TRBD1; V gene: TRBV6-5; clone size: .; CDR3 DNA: TGTGCCAGCAGTTACACAGGGGCTTACAATGAGCAGTTCTTC; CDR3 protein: CASSYTGAYNEQFF
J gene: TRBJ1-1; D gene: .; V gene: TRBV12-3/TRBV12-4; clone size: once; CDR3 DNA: TGTACCAGCAGTTTCGAGAGGGCTGAAGCTTTCTTT; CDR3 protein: CTSSFERAEAFF
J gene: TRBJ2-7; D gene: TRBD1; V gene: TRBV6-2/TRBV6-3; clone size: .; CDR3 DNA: TGTGCCAGCAACCCTGACAGGGTGTACGAGCAGTACTTC; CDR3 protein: CASNPDRVYEQYF
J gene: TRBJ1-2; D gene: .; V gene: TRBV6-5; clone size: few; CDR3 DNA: TGTGCCAGCAGTTCCCCGGGAGGACCGATCCCTTTCTATGGCTACACCTTC; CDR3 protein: CASSSPGGPIPFYGYTF
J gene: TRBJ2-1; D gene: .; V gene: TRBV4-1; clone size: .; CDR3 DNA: TGCGCCATCAGCCAAGATGCTCCTAACTCCTACAATGAGCAGTTCTTC; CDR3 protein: CAISQDAPNSYNEQFF
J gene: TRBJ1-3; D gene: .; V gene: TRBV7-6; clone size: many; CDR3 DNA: TGTGCCAGCAGCTTAGAGCCACTATCTGGAAACACCATATATTTT; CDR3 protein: CASSLEPLSGNTIYF
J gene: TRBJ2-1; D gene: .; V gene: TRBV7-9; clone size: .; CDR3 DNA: TGTGCCAGCAGTTTCGACAGAACCTACAATGAGCAGTTCTTC; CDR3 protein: CASSFDRTYNEQFF
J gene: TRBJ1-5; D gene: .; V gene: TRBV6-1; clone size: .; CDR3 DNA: TGTGCCAGCAGTGAATTCCAGGGCCCCAATCAGCCCCAGCATTTT; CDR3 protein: CASSEFQGPNQPQHF
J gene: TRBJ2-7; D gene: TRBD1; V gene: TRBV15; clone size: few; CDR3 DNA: TGTGCCACCCGGGGACAGGGGCAACTCGAGCAGTACTTC; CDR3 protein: CATRGQGQLEQYF
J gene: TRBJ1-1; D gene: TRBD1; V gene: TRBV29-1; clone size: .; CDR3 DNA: TGCAGCGTTATAGGAAGGACAGGGGGCCAAGCTGAAGCTTTCTTT; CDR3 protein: CSVIGRTGGQAEAFF
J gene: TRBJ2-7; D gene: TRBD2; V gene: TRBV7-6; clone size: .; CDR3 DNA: TGTGCCAGCAGCACTAGCGGGGGGGCAGTCGAGCAGTACTTC; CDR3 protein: CASSTSGGAVEQYF
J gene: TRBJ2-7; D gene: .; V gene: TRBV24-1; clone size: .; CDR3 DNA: TGTGCCACCAGTGATTTAAAGGGACCGAGGAGCTCCTACGAGCAGTACTTC; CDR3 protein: CATSDLKGPRSSYEQYF
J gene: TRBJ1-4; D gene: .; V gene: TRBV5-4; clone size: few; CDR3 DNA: TGTGCCAGCAGCTTGCGAGGGGCGAGGACGGTTAATGAAAAACTGTTTTTT; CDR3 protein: CASSLRGARTVNEKLFF
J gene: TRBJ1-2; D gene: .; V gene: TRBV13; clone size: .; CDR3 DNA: TGTGCCAGCAGCTTAGGCCGGGGTGTGTGGTCCTCCTGGGGCTACACCTTC; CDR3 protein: CASSLGRGVWSSWGYTF
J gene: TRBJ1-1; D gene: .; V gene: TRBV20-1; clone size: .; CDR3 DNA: TGCAGTGCCTCCGGTCTTGAGAACACTGAAGCTTTCTTT; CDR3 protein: CSASGLENTEAFF
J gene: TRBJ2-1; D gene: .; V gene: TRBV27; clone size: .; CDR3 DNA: TGTGCCAGCAGTTTATCGCAGGGCAATAAGTTCTTC; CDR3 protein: CASSLSQGNKFF
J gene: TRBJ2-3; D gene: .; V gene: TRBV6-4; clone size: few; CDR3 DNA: TGTGCCAGCAGTGAGGGGGTCCGCACAGATACGCAGTATTTT; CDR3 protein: CASSEGVRTDTQYF
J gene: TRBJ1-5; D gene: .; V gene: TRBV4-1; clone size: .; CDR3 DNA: TGCGCCAGCAGCCAAGACCCGACAGGAGACAATAGCAATCAGCCCCAGCATTTT; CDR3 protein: CASSQDPTGDNSNQPQHF
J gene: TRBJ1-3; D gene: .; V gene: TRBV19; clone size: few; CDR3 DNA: TGTGCCAGTAGTATTGGGACAACCTCTGGAAACACCATATATTTT; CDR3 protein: CASSIGTTSGNTIYF
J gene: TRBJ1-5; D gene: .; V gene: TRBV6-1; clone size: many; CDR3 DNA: TGTGCCAGCAGTGAAGCCCCGATCCAGGGTGGGCAGCCCCAGCATTTT; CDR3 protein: CASSEAPIQGGQPQHF
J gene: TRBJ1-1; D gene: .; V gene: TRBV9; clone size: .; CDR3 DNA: TGTGCCAGCAGCGTAGGGCCCATTACCGGGACGGCGAACACTGAAGCTTTCTTT; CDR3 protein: CASSVGPITGTANTEAFF
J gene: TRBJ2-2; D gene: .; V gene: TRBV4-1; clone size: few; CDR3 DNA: TGCGCCAGCAGCCAAGATTGGCCGAACACCGGGGAGCTGTTTTTT; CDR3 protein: CASSQDWPNTGELFF
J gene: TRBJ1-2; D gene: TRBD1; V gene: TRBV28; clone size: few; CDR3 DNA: TGTGCCAGCTCGGGGGGACAGGTGATTTCTGGCTACACCTTC; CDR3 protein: CASSGGQVISGYTF
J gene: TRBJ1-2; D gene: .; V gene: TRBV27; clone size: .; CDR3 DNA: TGTGCCAGCAAAAAAGGGGTTTCCTATGGCTACACCTTC; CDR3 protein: CASKKGVSYGYTF
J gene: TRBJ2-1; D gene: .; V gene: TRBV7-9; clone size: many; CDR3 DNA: TGTGCCAGCAGCTCTCCCGACATCTACAATGAGCAGTTCTTC; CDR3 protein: CASSSPDIYNEQFF
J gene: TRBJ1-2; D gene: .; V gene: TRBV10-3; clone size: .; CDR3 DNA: TGTGCCATCAGTGAAGACCCCTATGGCTACACCTTC; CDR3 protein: CAISEDPYGYTF
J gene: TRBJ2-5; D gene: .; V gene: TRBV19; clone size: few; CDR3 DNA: TGTGCCAGTAGTATCCAGGGGGTAGCGGGGTACCAAGAGACCCAGTACTTC; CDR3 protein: CASSIQGVAGYQETQYF
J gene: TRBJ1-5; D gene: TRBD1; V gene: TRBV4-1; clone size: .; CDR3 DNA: TGCGCCAGCAGCCACCTGGACAGGGGAGGTCAGCCCCAGCATTTT; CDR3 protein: CASSHLDRGGQPQHF
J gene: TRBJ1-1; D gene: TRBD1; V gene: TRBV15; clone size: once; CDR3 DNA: TGTGCCACCAGCACCTCGAGGGCAGGGGGTCCGAACACTGAAGCTTTCTTT; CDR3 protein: CATSTSRAGGPNTEAFF
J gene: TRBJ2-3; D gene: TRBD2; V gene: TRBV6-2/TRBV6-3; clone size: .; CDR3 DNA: TGTGCCAGCCGCTCTCGGGGGGGCGCAGATACGCAGTATTTT; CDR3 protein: CASRSRGGADTQYF
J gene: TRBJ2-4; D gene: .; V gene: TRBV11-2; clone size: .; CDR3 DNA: TGTGCCAGCAGCCTGGATCGGAAAGTGTCGGCCAAAAACATTCAGTACTTC; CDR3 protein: CASSLDRKVSAKNIQYF
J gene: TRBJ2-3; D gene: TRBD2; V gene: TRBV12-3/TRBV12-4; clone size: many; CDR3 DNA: TGTGCCAGCATTCTTAGCGGGGGCCTCAAAGATACGCAGTATTTT; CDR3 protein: CASILSGGLKDTQYF
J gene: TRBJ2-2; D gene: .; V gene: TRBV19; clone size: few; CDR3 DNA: TGTGCCACCCCCCGGCCTTACGGGGAGCTGTTTTTT; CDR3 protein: CATPRPYGELFF
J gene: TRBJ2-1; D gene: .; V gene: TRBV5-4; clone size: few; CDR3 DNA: TGTGCCAGCTGTGGTCTTGGCTCCTACAATGAGCAGTTCTTC; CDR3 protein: CASCGLGSYNEQFF
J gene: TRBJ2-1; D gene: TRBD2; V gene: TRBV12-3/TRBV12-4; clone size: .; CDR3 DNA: TGTGCCAGCAGTTTGGGGCGGGGGGTCTCCTACAATGAGCAGTTCTTC; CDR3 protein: CASSLGRGVSYNEQFF
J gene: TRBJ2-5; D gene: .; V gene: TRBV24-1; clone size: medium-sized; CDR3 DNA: TGTGCCACCAGTGATTCCCCAAGAGAGACCCAGTACTTC; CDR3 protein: CATSDSPRETQYF
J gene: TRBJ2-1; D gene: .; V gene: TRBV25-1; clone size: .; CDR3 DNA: TGTGCCAGCAGTGACCGTCGCGGGCATCGGGAGCAGTTCTTC; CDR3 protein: CASSDRRGHREQFF
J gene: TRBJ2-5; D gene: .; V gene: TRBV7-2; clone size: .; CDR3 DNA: TGTGCCAGCACCCTGGGGGAGGATGTGGAGACCCAGTACTTC; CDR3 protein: CASTLGEDVETQYF
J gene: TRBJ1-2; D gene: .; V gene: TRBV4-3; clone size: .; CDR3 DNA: TGCGCCAGCAGCCAAGATCTAGTCAGGGCCACCTGTGGCTACACCTTC; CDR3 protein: CASSQDLVRATCGYTF
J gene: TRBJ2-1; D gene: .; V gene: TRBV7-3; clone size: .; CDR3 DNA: TGTGCCAGCAGCTTAAGGGGGTCCAGAGATGAGCAGTTCTTC; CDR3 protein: CASSLRGSRDEQFF
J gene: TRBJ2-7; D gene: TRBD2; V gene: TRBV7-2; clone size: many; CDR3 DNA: TGTGCCAGCAGCTTAAGTGCGACTAGCGGTTACGAGCAGTACTTC; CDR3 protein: CASSLSATSGYEQYF
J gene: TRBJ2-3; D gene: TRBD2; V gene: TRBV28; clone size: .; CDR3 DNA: TGTGCCAGCAGTTTATTGGTACTAGCGATTAGCACAGATACGCAGTATTTT; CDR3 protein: CASSLLVLAISTDTQYF
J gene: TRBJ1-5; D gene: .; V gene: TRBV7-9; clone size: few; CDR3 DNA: TGTGCCAGCAGCGGATCCTCTACAGCCCAGCATTTT; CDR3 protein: CASSGSSTAQHF
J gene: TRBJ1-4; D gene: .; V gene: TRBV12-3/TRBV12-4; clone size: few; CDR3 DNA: TGTGCCAGCAGTTTTATCCTTAGACAAGTTGGGCCAACTAATGAAAAACTGTTTTTT; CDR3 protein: CASSFILRQVGPTNEKLFF
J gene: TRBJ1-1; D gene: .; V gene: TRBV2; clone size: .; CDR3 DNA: TGTGCCAGCAGGCCCGTTAACCCGAACACTGAAGCTTTCTTT; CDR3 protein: CASRPVNPNTEAFF
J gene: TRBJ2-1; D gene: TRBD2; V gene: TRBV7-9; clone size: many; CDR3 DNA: TGTGCCAGCGCCGGGACTAGCTCCAATGAGCAGTTCTTC; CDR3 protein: CASAGTSSNEQFF
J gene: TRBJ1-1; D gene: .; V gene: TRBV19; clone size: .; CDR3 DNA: TGTGCCAGTACCTACGGTCCTCTCGGGGACACTGAAGCTTTCTTT; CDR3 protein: CASTYGPLGDTEAFF
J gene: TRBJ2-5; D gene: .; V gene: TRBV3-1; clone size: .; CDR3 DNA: TGTGCCAGGCGACATCCCCAAGAGACCCAGTACTTC; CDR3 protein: CARRHPQETQYF
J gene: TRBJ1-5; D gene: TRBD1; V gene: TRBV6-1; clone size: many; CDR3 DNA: TGTGCCACCAGCGACAGGGGCGACTATAGCAATCAGCCCCAGCATTTT; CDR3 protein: CATSDRGDYSNQPQHF
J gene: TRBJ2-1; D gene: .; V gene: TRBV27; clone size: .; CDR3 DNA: TGTGCCAGCAGTTTAGGGGCTAAATTCTACAATGAGCAGTTCTTC; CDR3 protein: CASSLGAKFYNEQFF